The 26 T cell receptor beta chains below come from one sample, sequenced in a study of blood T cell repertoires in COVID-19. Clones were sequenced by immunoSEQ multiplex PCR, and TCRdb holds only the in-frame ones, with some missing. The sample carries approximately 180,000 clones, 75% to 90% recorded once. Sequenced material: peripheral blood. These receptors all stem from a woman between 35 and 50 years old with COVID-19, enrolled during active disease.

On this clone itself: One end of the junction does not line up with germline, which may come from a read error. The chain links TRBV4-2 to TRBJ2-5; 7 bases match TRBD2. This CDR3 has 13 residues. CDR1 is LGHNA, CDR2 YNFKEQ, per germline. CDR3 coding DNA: TGTGCCAGCAGCCAATGGAGAGGAGCGGGACCCCACTTC. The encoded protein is CASSQWRGAGPHF.

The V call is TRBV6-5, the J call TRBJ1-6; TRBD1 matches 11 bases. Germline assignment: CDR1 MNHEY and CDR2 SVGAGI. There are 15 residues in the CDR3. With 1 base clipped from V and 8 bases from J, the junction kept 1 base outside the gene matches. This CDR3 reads CASSYLGQGDSPLHF. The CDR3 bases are TGTGCCAGCAGTTACTTGGGACAGGGGGATTCACCCCTCCACTTT.

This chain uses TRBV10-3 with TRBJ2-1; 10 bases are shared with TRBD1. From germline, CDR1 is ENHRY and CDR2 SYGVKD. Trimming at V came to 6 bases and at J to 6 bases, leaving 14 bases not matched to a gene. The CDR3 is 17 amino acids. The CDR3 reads CAISGGPGTGEGNEQFF. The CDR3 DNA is TGTGCCATCAGCGGCGGTCCCGGGACAGGGGAGGGCAATGAGCAGTTCTTC.

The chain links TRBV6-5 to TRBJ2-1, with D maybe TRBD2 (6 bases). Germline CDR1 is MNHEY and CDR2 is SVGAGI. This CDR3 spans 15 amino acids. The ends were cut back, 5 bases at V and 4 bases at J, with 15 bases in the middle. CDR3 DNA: TGTGCCAGCAGTAGGACCAGAGGGACTTACAATGAGCAGTTCTTC. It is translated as CASSRTRGTYNEQFF.

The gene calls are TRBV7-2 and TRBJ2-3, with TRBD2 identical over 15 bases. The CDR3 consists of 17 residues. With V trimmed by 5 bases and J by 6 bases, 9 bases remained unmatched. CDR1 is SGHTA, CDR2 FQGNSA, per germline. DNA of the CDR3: TGTGCCAGCAGCGAAAGGACTAGCGGGGGGGCAAGGGATACGCAGTATTTT. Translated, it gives CASSERTSGGARDTQYF. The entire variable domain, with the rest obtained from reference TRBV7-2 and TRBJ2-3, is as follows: GAGVSQSPSNKVTEKGKDVELRCDPISGHTALYWYRQSLGQGLEFLIYFQGNSAPDKSGLPSDRFSAERTGGSVSTLTIQRTQQEDSAVYLCASSERTSGGARDTQYFGPGTRLTVL.

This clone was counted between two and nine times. The CDR3 spells CASRQTGGGPNSPLHF. The DNA of the CDR3 is TGTGCCAGCAGACAGACAGGGGGCGGCCCAAATTCACCCCTCCACTTT. This rearrangement joins TRBV3-1 (or the pseudogene TRBV3-2) to TRBJ1-6, with 10 bases matching TRBD1. The CDR3 has 16 amino acids. Unmatched junction bases numbered 9, after V lost 6 bases and J lost 7 bases. Germline-derived CDR1 and CDR2 are LGHDT and YNNKEL (reference sequence).

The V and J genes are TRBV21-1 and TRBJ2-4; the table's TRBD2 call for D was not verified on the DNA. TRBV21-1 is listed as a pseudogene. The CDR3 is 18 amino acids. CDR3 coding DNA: TGTGCCAGCAGCATACCTAGCCAGGGACTTCTAGCCAAAAACATTCAGTACTTC. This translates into CASSIPSQGLLAKNIQYF.

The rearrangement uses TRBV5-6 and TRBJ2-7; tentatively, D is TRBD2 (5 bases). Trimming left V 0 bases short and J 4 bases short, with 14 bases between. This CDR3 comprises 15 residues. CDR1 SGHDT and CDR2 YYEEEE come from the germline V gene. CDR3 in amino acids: CASSLGRGHRYEQYF. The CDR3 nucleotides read TGTGCCAGCAGCTTGGGTCGGGGTCACCGTTACGAGCAGTACTTC.

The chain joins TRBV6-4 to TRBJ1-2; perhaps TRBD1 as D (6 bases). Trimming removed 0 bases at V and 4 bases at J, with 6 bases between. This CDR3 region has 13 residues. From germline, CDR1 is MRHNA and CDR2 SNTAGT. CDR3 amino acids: CASSDSGGYGYTF. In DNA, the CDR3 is TGTGCCAGCAGTGACTCAGGGGGCTATGGCTACACCTTC.

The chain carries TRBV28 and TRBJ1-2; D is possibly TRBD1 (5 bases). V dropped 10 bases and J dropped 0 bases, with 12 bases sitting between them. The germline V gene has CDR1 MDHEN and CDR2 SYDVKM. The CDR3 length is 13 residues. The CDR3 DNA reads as TGTGCCACCCCCAGGGATTCTAACTATGGCTACACCTTC. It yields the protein CATPRDSNYGYTF.

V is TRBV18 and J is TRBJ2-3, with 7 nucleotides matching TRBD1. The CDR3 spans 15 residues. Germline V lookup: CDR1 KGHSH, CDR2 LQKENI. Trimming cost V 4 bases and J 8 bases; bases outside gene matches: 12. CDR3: CASSRLEGAEGTQYF. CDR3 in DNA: TGTGCCAGCTCACGACTCGAGGGGGCCGAGGGTACGCAGTATTTT. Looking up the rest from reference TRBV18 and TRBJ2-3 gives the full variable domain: NAGVMQNPRHLVRRRGQEARLRCSPMKGHSHVYWYRQLPEEGLKFMVYLQKENIIDESGMPKERFSAEFPKEGPSILRIQQVVRGDSAAYFCASSRLEGAEGTQYFGPGTRLTVL.

The CDR3 DNA reads TGCGCCAGCAGTCAATGGGTCGAGAGGTTATTTAGTCTCTATGGCTACACCTTC. Amino acids: CASSQWVERLFSLYGYTF. The chain carries TRBV23-1 and TRBJ1-2; D gene unclear. TRBV23-1 is treated as an ORF (open reading frame) with a function not yet certain. The ends were cut back, 1 base at V and 4 bases at J, with 22 bases in the middle. CDR3 length: 18 residues.

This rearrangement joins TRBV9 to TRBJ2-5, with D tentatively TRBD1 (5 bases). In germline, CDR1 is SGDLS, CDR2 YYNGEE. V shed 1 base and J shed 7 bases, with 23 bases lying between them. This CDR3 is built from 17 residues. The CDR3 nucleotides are TGTGCCAGCAGCGTAAGAGAAACAGGATCAGGTCAGGCGACCCAGTACTTC. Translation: CASSVRETGSGQATQYF.

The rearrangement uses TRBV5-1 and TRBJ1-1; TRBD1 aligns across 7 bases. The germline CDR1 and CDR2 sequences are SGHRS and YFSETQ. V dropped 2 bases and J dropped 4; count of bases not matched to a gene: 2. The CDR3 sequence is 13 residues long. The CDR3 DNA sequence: TGCGCCAGCAGCTTAACAGGGGCCACTGAAGCTTTCTTT. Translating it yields CASSLTGATEAFF.

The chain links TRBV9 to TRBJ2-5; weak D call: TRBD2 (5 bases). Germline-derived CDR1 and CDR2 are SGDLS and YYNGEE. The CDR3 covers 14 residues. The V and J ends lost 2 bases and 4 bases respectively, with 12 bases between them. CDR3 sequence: CASSVSPRGETQYF. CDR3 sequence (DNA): TGTGCCAGCAGCGTGTCGCCTCGGGGAGAGACCCAGTACTTC.

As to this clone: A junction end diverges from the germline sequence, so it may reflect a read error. The CDR3 nucleotides read TGCAGCGTTGAATTGGGGACTAGCGGGAGGGCCGGTGAAGTCTTC. Translation: CSVELGTSGRAGEVF. The V and J genes are TRBV29-1 and TRBJ2-7; 16 nucleotides match TRBD2. The CDR3 has 15 amino acids. Germline V gives CDR1 SQVTM, CDR2 ANQGSEA.

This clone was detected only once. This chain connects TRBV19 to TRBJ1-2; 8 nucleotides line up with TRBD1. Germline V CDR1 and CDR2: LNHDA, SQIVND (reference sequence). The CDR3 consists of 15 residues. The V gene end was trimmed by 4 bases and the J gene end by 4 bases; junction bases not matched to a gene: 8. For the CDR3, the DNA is TGTGCCAGTAGTACCTCGACAGGGGTCTTCTATGGCTACACCTTC. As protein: CASSTSTGVFYGYTF. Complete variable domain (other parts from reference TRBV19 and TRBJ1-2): DGGITQSPKYLFRKEGQNVTLSCEQNLNHDAMYWYRQDPGQGLRLIYYSQIVNDFQKGDIAEGYSVSREKKESFPLTVTSAQKNPTAFYLCASSTSTGVFYGYTFGSGTRLTVV.

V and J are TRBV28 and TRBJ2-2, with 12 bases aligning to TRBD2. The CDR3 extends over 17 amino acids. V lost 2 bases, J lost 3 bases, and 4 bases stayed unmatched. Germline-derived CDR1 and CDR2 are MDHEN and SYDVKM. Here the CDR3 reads CASSLGLAGGYTGELFF. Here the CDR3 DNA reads TGTGCCAGCAGTTTAGGTCTAGCGGGAGGGTACACCGGGGAGCTGTTTTTT.

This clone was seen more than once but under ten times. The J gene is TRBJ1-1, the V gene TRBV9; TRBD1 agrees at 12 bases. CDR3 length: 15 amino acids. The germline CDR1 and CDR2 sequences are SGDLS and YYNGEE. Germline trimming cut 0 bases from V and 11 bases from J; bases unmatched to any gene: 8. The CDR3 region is CASSVDWGQGASAFF. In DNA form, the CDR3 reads TGTGCCAGCAGCGTAGATTGGGGACAGGGGGCATCGGCTTTCTTT.

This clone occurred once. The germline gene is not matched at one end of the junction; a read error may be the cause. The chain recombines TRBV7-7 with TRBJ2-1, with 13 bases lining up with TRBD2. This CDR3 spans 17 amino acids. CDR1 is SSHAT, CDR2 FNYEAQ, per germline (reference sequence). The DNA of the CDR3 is TGTGCTAGCAGCTACCGTCGGACTAGCGGGAGTGTCAATGAGCAGTTCTTC. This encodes CASSYRRTSGSVNEQFF. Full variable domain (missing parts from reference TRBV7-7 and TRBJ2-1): GAGVSQSPRYKVTKRGQDVTLRCDPISSHATLYWYQQALGQGPEFLTYFNYEAQPDKSGLPSDRFSAERPEGSISTLTIQRTEQRDSAMYRCASSYRRTSGSVNEQFFGPGTRLTVL.

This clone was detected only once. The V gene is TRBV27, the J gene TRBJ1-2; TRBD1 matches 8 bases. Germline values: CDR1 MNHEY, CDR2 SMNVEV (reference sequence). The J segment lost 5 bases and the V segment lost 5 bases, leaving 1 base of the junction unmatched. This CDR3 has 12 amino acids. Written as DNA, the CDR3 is TGTGCCAGCAGTAGGACAGGGTATGGCTACACCTTC. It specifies CASSRTGYGYTF.

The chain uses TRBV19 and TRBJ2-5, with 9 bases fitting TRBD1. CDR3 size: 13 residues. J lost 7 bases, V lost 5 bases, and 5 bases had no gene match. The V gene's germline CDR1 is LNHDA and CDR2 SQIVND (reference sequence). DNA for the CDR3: TGTGCCAGTAGTGCGGGACAGGGTGGGACCCAGTACTTC. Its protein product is CASSAGQGGTQYF.

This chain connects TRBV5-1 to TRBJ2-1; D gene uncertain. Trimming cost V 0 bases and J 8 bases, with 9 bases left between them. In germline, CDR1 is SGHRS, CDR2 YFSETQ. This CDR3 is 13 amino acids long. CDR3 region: CASSLAGAHEQFF. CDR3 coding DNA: TGCGCCAGCAGCTTGGCCGGAGCCCATGAGCAGTTCTTC.

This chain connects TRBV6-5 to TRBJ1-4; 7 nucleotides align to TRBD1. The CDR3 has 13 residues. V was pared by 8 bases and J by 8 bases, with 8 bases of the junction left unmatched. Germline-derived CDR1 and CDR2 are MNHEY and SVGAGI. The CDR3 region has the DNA TGTGCCAGCGTAAGGGGGCAGTCGGAAAAACTGTTTTTT. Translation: CASVRGQSEKLFF.

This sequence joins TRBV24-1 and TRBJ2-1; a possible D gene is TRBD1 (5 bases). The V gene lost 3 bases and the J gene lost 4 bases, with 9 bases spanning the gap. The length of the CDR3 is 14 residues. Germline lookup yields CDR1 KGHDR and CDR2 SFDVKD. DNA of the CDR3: TGTGCCACCAGTGATATCGACAGTTACAATGAGCAGTTCTTC. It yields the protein CATSDIDSYNEQFF.

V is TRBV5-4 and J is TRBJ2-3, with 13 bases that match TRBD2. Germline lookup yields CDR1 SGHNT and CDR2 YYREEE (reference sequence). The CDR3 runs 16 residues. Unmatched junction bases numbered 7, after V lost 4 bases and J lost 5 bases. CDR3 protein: CASSHGTSGTVDTQYF. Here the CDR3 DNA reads TGTGCCAGCAGCCACGGGACTAGCGGGACGGTAGATACGCAGTATTTT.